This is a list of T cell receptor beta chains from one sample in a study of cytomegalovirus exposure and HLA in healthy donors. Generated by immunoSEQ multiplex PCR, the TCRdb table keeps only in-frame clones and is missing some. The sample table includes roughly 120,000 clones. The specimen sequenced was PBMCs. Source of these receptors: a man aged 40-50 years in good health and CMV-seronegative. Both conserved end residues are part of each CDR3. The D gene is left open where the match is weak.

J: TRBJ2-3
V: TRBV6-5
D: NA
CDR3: CASTAGAPDTQYF
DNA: TGTGCCAGCACGGCAGGGGCCCCAGATACGCAGTATTTT

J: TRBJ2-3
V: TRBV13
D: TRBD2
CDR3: CASSRTSGSHTQYF
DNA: TGTGCCAGCAGCCGGACTAGCGGGAGTCATACGCAGTATTTT

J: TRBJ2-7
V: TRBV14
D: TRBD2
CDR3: CASSLNPLLAGGPWDEQYF
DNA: TGTGCCAGCAGCCTGAACCCCTTACTAGCGGGAGGGCCTTGGGACGAGCAGTACTTC

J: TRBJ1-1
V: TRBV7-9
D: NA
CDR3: CASRNREYTEAFF
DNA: TGTGCCAGCAGAAACAGAGAGTACACTGAAGCTTTCTTT

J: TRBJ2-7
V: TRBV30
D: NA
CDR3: CAWKGGRGPTYEQYF
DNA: TGTGCCTGGAAGGGGGGGCGGGGGCCTACCTACGAGCAGTACTTC

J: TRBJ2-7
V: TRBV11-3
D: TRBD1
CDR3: CASSQRTGGRSEQYF
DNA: TGTGCCAGCAGCCAACGGACAGGGGGAAGGAGCGAGCAGTACTTC

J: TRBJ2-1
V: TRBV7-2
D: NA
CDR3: CASSLAGGGNEQFF
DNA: TGTGCCAGCAGCTTAGCGGGAGGGGGCAATGAGCAGTTCTTC

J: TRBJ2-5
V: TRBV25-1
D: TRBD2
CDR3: CASWAGGYQETQYF
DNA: TGTGCCAGCTGGGCGGGAGGGTACCAAGAGACCCAGTACTTC

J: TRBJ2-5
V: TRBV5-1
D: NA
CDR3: CASSLRGIPQETQYF
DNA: TGCGCCAGCAGCTTGCGCGGAATACCACAAGAGACCCAGTACTTC

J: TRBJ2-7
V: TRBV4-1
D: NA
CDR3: CASSQGTGHYEQYF
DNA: TGCGCCAGCAGCCAAGGTACAGGCCACTACGAGCAGTACTTC

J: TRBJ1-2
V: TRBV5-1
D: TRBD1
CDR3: CASSPGQGAPDGYTF
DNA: TGCGCCAGCAGCCCCGGACAGGGGGCCCCCGATGGCTACACCTTC

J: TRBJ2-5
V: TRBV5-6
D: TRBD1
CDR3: CASSLLTGPQETQYF
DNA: TGTGCCAGCAGCCTCCTGACAGGGCCCCAAGAGACCCAGTACTTC

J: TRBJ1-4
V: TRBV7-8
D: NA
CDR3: CASSLGHRVNEKLFF
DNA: TGTGCCAGCAGCTTAGGTCACAGGGTTAATGAAAAACTGTTTTTT

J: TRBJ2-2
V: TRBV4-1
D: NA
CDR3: CASSLGGGSGPDGLFF
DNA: TGCGCCAGCAGCCTCGGGGGTGGGAGCGGACCCGACGGGCTGTTTTTT

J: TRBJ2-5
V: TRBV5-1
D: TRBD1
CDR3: CASSLEGTGGAKTQYF
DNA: TGCGCCAGCAGCTTGGAGGGGACAGGGGGCGCCAAGACCCAGTACTTC

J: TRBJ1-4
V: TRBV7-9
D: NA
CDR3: CASSLGGTTNEKLFF
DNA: TGTGCCAGCAGCTTAGGAGGGACAACTAATGAAAAACTGTTTTTT

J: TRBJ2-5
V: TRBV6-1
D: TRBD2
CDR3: CASTWTSGGGETQYF
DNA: TGTGCCAGCACCTGGACTAGCGGAGGGGGGGAGACCCAGTACTTC

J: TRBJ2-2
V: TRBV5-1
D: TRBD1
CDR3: CASSSPHHRGSDTGELFF
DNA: TGCGCCAGCAGCTCACCCCACCACAGGGGGTCGGACACCGGGGAGCTGTTTTTT

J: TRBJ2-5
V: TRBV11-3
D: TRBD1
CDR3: CASSLGQAQETQYF
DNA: TGTGCCAGCAGCTTGGGACAGGCCCAAGAGACCCAGTACTTC

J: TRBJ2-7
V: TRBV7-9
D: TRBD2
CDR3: CASSPSGPVTYEQYF
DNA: TGTGCCAGCAGCCCTAGCGGGCCAGTCACCTACGAGCAGTACTTC

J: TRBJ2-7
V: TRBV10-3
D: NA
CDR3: CAISEANEQYF
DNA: TGTGCCATCAGTGAAGCCAACGAGCAGTACTTC

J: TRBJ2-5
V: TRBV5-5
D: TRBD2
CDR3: CASSLGTSGKETQYF
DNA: TGTGCCAGCAGCTTAGGGACTAGCGGGAAAGAGACCCAGTACTTC

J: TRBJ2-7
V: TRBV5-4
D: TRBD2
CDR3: CASSLGREREGSYEQYF
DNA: TGTGCCAGCAGCTTGGGGAGGGAGCGGGAGGGCTCCTACGAGCAGTACTTC

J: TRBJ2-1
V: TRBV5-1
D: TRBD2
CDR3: CASSLSGTSRIGGFF
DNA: TGCGCCAGCAGCTTGTCCGGGACTAGCCGGATTGGGGGGTTCTTC

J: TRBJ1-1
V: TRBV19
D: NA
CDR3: CASSIDSGVVEAFF
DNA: TGTGCCAGTAGTATAGACTCCGGAGTGGTTGAAGCTTTCTTT

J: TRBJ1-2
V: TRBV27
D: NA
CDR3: CASSSLTGGYGYTF
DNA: TGTGCCAGCAGTTCCCTTACGGGGGGCTATGGCTACACCTTC

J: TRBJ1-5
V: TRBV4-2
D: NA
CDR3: CASSQELRQDQPQHF
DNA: TGTGCCAGCAGCCAAGAGTTGCGCCAGGATCAGCCCCAGCATTTT

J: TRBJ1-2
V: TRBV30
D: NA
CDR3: CALGQTFSDGYTF
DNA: TGTGCCTTGGGACAAACTTTTTCCGATGGCTACACCTTC

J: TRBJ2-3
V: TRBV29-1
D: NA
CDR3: CSVRAVDTQYF
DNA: TGCAGCGTTCGAGCGGTAGATACGCAGTATTTT

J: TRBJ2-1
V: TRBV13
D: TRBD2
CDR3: CASSKPSGNYNEQFF
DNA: TGTGCCAGCAGCAAACCTAGCGGGAATTATAATGAGCAGTTCTTC

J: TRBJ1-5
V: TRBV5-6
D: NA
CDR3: CASSSDSQPQHF
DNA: TGTGCCAGCAGCTCAGACAGCCAGCCCCAGCATTTT

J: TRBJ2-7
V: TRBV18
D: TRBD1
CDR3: CASSVTGLDYEQYF
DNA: TGTGCCAGCTCAGTGACAGGGTTGGACTACGAGCAGTACTTC

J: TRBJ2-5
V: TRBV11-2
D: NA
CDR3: CASSFGRGQETQYF
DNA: TGTGCCAGCAGCTTCGGACGGGGGCAAGAGACCCAGTACTTC

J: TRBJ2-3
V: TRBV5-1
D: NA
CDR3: CASSLNGSPDTQYF
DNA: TGCGCCAGCAGCTTGAACGGGAGCCCAGATACGCAGTATTTT

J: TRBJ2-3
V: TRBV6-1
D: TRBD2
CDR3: CASWAGGRTDTQYF
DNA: TGTGCCAGTTGGGCGGGAGGCCGAACTGATACGCAGTATTTT

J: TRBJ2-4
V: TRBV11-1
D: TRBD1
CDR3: CASTLGQGEFAKNIQYF
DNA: TGTGCCAGCACCCTCGGACAGGGCGAATTTGCCAAAAACATTCAGTACTTC

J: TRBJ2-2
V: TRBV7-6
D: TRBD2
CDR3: CASSPQLAGGNAGELFF
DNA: TGTGCCAGCAGCCCTCAACTAGCGGGGGGGAACGCCGGGGAGCTGTTTTTT

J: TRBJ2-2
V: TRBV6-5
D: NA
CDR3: CASSAWGAGELFF
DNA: TGTGCCAGCAGTGCCTGGGGGGCCGGGGAGCTGTTTTTT

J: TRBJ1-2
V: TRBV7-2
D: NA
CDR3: CASSFGGLDYGYTF
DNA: TGTGCCAGCAGCTTCGGGGGGTTGGACTATGGCTACACCTTC

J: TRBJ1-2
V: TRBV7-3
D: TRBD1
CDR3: CASSLTTGGGYTF
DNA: TGTGCCAGCAGCTTAACCACAGGGGGAGGCTACACCTTC

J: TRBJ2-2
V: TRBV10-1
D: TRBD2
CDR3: CASRTTSGVNTGELFF
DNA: TGCGCCAGCAGGACCACTAGCGGGGTCAACACCGGGGAGCTGTTTTTT

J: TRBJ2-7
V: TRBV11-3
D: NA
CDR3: CASSLDRGKTGPIYEQYF
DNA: TGTGCCAGCAGCTTAGATAGGGGAAAGACAGGACCGATCTACGAGCAGTACTTC

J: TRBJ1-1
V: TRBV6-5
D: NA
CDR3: CASRLTAGGTEAFF
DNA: TGTGCCAGCAGACTCACAGCGGGGGGAACTGAAGCTTTCTTT

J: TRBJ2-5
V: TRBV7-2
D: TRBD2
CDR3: CASSLVREGETQYF
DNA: TGTGCCAGCAGCTTAGTGAGGGAGGGGGAGACCCAGTACTTC

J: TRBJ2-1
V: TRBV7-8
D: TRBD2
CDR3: CASSLGYRGTAGDEQFF
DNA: TGTGCCAGCAGCTTAGGGTACCGAGGTACGGCGGGGGATGAGCAGTTCTTC

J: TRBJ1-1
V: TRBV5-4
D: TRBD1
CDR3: CASSRSPGTGYTEAFF
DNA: TGTGCCAGCAGCCGTTCCCCGGGGACAGGGTATACTGAAGCTTTCTTT